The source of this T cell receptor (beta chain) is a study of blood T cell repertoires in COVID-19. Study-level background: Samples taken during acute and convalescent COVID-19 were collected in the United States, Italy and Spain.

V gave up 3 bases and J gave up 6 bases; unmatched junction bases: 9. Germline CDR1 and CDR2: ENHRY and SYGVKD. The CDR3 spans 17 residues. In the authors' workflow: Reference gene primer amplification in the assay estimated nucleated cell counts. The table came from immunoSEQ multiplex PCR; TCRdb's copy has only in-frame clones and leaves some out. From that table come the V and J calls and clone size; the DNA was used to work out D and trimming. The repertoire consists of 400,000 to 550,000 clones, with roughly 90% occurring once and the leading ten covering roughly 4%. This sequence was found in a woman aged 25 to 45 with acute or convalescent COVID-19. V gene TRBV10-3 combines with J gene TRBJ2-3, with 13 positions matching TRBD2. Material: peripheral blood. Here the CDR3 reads CAISDRGLAGVWDTQYF. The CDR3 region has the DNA TGTGCCATCAGTGACCGAGGACTAGCGGGGGTTTGGGATACGCAGTATTTT.